This TCR beta chain comes out of a study of memory CD4+ T cells and cytomegalovirus serostatus. This clone showed up just once. Its specificity is not known. Study-wide results and limits: A US-trained random forest predicted CMV serostatus with median AUC 0.91.

Single viable CD3+CD4+CD8-CD45RO+ cells were sorted as the memory CD4+ T cells. Serostatus was set by detecting CMV pp150, pp28, p38, p52 IgG. V was pared by 2 bases and J by 3 bases, with 5 bases between. The V gene's germline CDR1 is MDHEN and CDR2 SYDVKM. CDR3 length: 12 amino acids. How the authors handled the data: After removing out-of-frame reads, over 2 million distinct TCRbeta sequences remained. Using immunoSEQ multiplex PCR, the repertoire was profiled, and TCRdb retains in-frame clones only, with some absent. V, J and clone size are those of that table, while D and trimming were read from the DNA. The table lists tens of thousands of clones, 82% of them singletons.

The sequencing input was memory CD4+ T cells from blood. The receptor was derived from an adult in good health and CMV-seronegative. This chain links TRBV28 with TRBJ2-7; D remains ambiguous. This chain's CDR3 is CASSLQDYEQYF. The CDR3 DNA is TGTGCCAGCAGTTTACAAGACTACGAGCAGTACTTC.